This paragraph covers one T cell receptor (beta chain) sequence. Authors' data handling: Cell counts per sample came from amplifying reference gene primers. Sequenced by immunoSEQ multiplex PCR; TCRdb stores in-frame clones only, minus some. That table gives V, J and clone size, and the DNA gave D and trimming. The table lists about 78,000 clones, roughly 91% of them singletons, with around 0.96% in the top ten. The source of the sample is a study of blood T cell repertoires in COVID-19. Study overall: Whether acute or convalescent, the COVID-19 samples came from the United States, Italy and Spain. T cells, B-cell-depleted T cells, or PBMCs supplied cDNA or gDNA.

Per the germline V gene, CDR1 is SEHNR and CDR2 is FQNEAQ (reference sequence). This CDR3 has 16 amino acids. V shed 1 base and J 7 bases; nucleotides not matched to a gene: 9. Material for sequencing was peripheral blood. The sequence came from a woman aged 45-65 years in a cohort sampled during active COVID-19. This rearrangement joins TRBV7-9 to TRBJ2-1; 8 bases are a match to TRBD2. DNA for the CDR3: TGTGCCAGCAGCTTAGGGTCCGGGACTAGACTGAATGAGCAGTTCTTC. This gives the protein CASSLGSGTRLNEQFF.